This T cell receptor (beta chain) was sequenced during a study of shared clonotypes between healthy human individuals. Naive CD8 cells, CD45RO-negative and positively selected for CCR7, excluded terminally differentiated effector memory CD45RA+ cells. This CDR3 contains 12 residues. Trimming removed 1 base at V and 2 bases at J, with 5 bases between. Per germline, CDR1 SQVTM and CDR2 ANQGSEA. General study findings and limits: Generation of non-shared clonotypes was less probable than generation of clonotypes shared by all four donors. Estimated richness values were generally larger in naive subsets than in memory subsets. Shared across a few donors were roughly 4.7% of the naive CD4 clonotypes.

There are a few counts of this clone. Antigen specificity is unknown. Source study methods: ImmunoSEQ gave junction-only sequences without quality scores, so filtering differed. Some clones are missing from TCRdb's copy, which holds only in-frame ones; the method was immunoSEQ multiplex PCR. V, J and clone size derive from that table, while D and trimming were established from the DNA sequence. This sample has about 2.1 million clones, with over 85% found just once. The sequence was collected from a man between 18 and 29 years old in good health. Some clones in this sample may be carry-over from other donors' samples. The V call is TRBV29-1, the J call TRBJ1-2; D is unresolved. The material sequenced was naive CD8+ T cells from PBMCs. CDR3 sequence reads: CSVEVGNYGYTF. CDR3 sequence (DNA): TGCAGCGTTGAAGTCGGGAACTATGGCTACACCTTC.